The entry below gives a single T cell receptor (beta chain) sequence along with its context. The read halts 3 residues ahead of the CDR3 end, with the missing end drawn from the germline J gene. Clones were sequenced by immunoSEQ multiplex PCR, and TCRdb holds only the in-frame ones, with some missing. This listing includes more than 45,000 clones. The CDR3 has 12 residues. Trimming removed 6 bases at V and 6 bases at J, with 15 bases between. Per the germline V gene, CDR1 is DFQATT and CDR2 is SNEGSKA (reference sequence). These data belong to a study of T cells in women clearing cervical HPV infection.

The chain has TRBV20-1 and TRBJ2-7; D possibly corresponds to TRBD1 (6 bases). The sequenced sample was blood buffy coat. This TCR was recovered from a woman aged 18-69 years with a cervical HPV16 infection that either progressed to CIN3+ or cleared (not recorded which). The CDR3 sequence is CSARTGISEQYF. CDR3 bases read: TGCAGTGCCCGAACAGGGATCTCCGAG.